This T cell receptor beta chain was obtained from a study of blood T cell repertoires in COVID-19. Study in general: Collection of acute and convalescent COVID-19 samples took place in the United States, Italy and Spain. PBMCs, B-cell-depleted T cells, or T cells were the source of the cDNA or gDNA that made up the material.

This clone was recorded only once. V lost 3 bases and J 6 bases, leaving 11 bases between the germline ends. CDR1 is MGHRA, CDR2 YSYEKL, per germline. The CDR3 totals 13 residues. In the authors' methods: Reference gene primer amplification gave estimated nucleated cell counts. Measured with immunoSEQ multiplex PCR; TCRdb has only the in-frame clones, and not every one. From that table come the V and J calls and clone size; the DNA was used to work out D and trimming. The sample has around 140,000 clones, around 87% seen once. Sequencing was performed on peripheral blood. This sequence was found in a man aged 50-59 years with active COVID-19. The V gene is TRBV4-1, the J gene TRBJ1-1; a possible D gene is TRBD1 (6 bases). The CDR3 spells CASSHLGAPEAFF. The CDR3 coding sequence is TGCGCCAGCAGCCATTTGGGGGCCCCTGAAGCTTTCTTT.